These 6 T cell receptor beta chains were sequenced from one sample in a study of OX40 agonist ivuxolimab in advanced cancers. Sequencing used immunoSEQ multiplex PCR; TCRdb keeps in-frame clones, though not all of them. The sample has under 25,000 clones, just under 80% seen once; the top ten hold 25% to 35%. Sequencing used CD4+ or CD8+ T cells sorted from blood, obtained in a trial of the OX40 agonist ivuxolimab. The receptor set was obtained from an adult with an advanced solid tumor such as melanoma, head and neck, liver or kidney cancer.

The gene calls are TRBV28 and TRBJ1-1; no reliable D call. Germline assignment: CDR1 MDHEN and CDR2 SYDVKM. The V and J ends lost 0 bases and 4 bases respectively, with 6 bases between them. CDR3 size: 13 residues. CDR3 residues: CASSLWGGTEAFF. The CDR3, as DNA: TGTGCCAGCAGTTTATGGGGCGGCACTGAAGCTTTCTTT.

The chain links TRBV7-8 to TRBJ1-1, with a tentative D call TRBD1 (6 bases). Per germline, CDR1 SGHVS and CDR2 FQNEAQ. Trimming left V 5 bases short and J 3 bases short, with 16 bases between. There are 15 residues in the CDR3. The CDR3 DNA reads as TGTGCCAGCAGCGTAGACCCCTCAGGGGACACTGAAGCTTTCTTT. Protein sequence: CASSVDPSGDTEAFF.

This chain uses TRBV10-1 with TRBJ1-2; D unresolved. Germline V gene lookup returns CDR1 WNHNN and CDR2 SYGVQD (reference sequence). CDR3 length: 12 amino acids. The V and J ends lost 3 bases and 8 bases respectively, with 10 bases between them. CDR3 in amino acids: CASSDRLGGYTF. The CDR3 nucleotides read TGCGCCAGCAGTGACCGATTGGGGGGCTACACCTTC.

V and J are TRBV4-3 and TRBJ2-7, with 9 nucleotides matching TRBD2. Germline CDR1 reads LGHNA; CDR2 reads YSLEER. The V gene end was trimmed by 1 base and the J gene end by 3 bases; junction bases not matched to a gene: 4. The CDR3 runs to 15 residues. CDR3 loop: CASSQGTSEFYEQYF. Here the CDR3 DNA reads TGCGCCAGCAGCCAAGGGACTAGCGAATTCTACGAGCAGTACTTC.

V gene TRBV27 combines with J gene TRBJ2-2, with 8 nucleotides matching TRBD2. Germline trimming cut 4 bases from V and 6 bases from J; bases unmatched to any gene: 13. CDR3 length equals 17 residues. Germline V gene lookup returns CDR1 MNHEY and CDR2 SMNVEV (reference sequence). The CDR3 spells CASSSRVAGRVAGELFF. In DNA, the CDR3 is TGTGCCAGCAGTTCCCGGGTAGCGGGAAGGGTTGCCGGGGAGCTGTTTTTT.

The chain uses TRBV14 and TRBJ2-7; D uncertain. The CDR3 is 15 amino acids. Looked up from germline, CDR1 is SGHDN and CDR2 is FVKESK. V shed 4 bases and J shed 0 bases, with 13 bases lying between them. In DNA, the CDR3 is TGTGCCAGCAGCCCTATGAGCGTTAGCTCCTACGAGCAGTACTTC. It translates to CASSPMSVSSYEQYF. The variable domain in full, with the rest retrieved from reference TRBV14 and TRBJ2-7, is EAGVTQFPSHSVIEKGQTVTLRCDPISGHDNLYWYRRVMGKEIKFLLHFVKESKQDESGMPNNRFLAERTGGTYSTLKVQPAELEDSGVYFCASSPMSVSSYEQYFGPGTRLTVT.